This T cell receptor (beta chain) was observed in a study of monozygotic twins with inflammatory bowel disease (dated 2019 in TCRdb). Regarding the complete study: The complete study included about 30 monozygotic twin pairs: 19 IBD-discordant Danish pairs and nine German pairs, of which four were IBD-concordant and five were IBD-discordant. Each individual had, on average, about 151 000 unique TCRalpha sequences and 181 000 unique TCRbeta sequences available for analysis. The search for disease-associated traits relied mainly on comparing IBD patients with their genetically identical healthy co-twins within discordant pairs. General findings and caveats noted by the study authors: The results gave no support for a single strong signal or clonotype linked to IBD. Repertoire similarity did not differ between concordant and discordant twins, possibly due to limited statistical power. Fewer clonotypes were shared with other individuals by IBD patients than by healthy twins, most markedly in patients showing signs of disease activity. The analysis was unable to tell apart different T cell subtypes. Because patients received different immunosuppressive treatments, the repertoires may have picked up extra background noise and variability between individuals. TCRbeta repertoire diversity, by inverse Simpson index, was decreased in IBD patients compared with their healthy co-twins.

From each donor, a 2.5 ml peripheral blood sample was drawn into PAXgene tubes and stored at -80 degrees C. Total RNA was isolated from whole blood with the PAXgene blood miRNA kit on an automated QIAcube, without T cell sorting. Deep TCRalpha and TCRbeta repertoire profiling with unique molecular barcoding was performed on peripheral blood of monozygotic twin pairs concordant or discordant for inflammatory bowel disease. Smoking habits were recorded for all twin pairs, with individuals classified as current, former or never smokers. Worth noting for this clonotype: Its antigen is still unknown.

Library prep was done by 5' RACE. Preparation of each TCR library used around 3.5 ug of total RNA. cDNA was synthesized with SMARTScribe reverse transcriptase in eight separate reactions per sample. During cDNA synthesis, template switching was used to introduce unique molecular identifiers that contained a 6-nucleotide sample barcode. Two nested PCRs of about 16 and 10 cycles amplified the TCRalpha and TCRbeta cDNA, and bead purification followed each PCR. Before amplification, cDNA was treated with uracil DNA-glycosylase and purified using the QIAquick PCR purification kit. The second PCR added Illumina TruSeq-compatible adapters along with sample-specific barcodes. Library quality and concentration were checked on TapeStation and Qubit, and libraries were pooled at about 5 ng each. The pooled libraries were sequenced with 2 x 100 bp reads and custom sequencing primers on an Illumina HiSeq2500 single-index Rapid Run. Turning to the authors' computational methods: UMI-based consensus assembly with MiGEC version 1.2.6 was used to correct PCR and sequencing errors. MiXCR version 2.1.1 handled V(D)J alignment, clonotype assembly and CDR3 extraction. Normalisation of gene usage, clonotype sharing and MAIT/NKT TCR abundance was achieved by analysing the top 1000, 10 000 and 20 000 clonotypes per sample. Diversity was computed as the inverse Simpson index with the vegan R package after downsampling to 27 000 UMIs. Statistical testing used paired Mann-Whitney U tests on the discordant twin pairs and applied Benjamini-Hochberg correction for multiple testing. TCRdb reprocessed the reads, and each CDR3 protein sequence is entered once, without DNA. TCRdb's processing, not the study's, gives the V and J calls here. For this sample, the table gives about 210,000 distinct CDR3 sequences. The top ten constitute 1.6% of the sample.

The CDR3 holds 15 amino acids from the cysteine to the phenylalanine. DNA was not recorded. CDR1 and CDR2 are drawn from the germline V gene: SGHRS, YFSETQ. The V and J segments used are TRBV5-1 and TRBJ2-1; TCRdb proposes TRBD1, but this gene call is untestable without DNA. The sample taken for sequencing was blood. This receptor was identified in a human donor with ulcerative colitis or Crohn's disease, or a healthy co-twin of an affected twin (not recorded which). The CDR3 here reads CASNRGRGGNNEQFF.